One and the same sample provided the 28 T cell receptor beta chains below, sequenced in a study of cytomegalovirus exposure and HLA in healthy donors. This PCR relied on a set of 60 Vbeta primers and 13 Jbeta primers. Data came from immunoSEQ multiplex PCR; TCRdb stores just in-frame clones and leaves some out. The sample lists around 230,000 clones, 60% to 80% occurring once. Sequencing input: PBMCs. These receptors were collected from a male donor in good health and CMV-seronegative.

The chain is built from TRBV9 and TRBJ2-3; D is undetermined. This CDR3 region has 16 residues. Germline-derived CDR1 and CDR2 are SGDLS and YYNGEE. V was shortened by 3 bases and J by 3 bases, with 17 bases between the two germline ends. The CDR3 protein is CASSGDIIPPTDTQYF. The CDR3 nucleotides read TGTGCCAGCAGCGGAGACATTATCCCCCCGACAGATACGCAGTATTTT.

The chain recombines TRBV6-5 with TRBJ1-4, with D possibly matching TRBD1 (5 bases). Between the trimmed V and J ends, which lost 2 bases and 3 bases, there was a span of 7 bases. In germline, CDR1 is MNHEY, CDR2 SVGAGI. The CDR3 spans 14 residues. The CDR3, as DNA: TGTGCCAGCAGTTACGGGGGGTCTAATGAAAAACTGTTTTTT. This encodes CASSYGGSNEKLFF.

This clone was picked up one time. The V call is TRBV30, the J call TRBJ2-1; 8 bases align to TRBD2. CDR3 length: 13 amino acids. The germline V gene encodes CDR1 GTSNPN and CDR2 SVGIG (reference sequence). V was clipped by 1 base and J by 9 bases; unmatched bases: 5. CDR3 sequence (DNA): TGTGCCTGGAGTGCGGGAGGGCCTGGTGAGCAGTTCTTC. It encodes CAWSAGGPGEQFF.

The V and J genes are TRBV7-3 and TRBJ2-3; a weak D match, TRBD1 (5 bases). Trimming took off 4 bases at V and 1 base at J, with 12 bases between the two ends. Germline V gene lookup returns CDR1 SGHTA and CDR2 FQGTGA. This CDR3 contains 15 residues. CDR3 sequence (DNA): TGTGCCAGCAGCTCGTGGGGCCGAGGCACAGATACGCAGTATTTT. It specifies CASSSWGRGTDTQYF.

The chain is built from TRBV27 and TRBJ2-7; TRBD2 agrees at 12 bases. The V segment lost 8 bases and the J segment 3 bases; nucleotides outside the gene matches: 8. Germline CDR1 and CDR2: MNHEY and SMNVEV (reference sequence). The CDR3 sequence is 15 residues long. In nucleotides, the CDR3 is TGTGCCAGCTACTCTAGCGGGGGGGGCCTCTACGAGCAGTACTTC. This gives the protein CASYSSGGGLYEQYF.

This clone has more than one count but fewer than ten. This chain connects TRBV9 to TRBJ2-7; TRBD1 might be the D (6 bases). This CDR3 region has 15 residues. Trimming took off 2 bases at V and 1 base at J, with 13 bases between the two ends. CDR1 and CDR2 from the germline V gene are SGDLS and YYNGEE. CDR3 sequence reads: CASSVTGTTSYEQYF. The CDR3 DNA reads TGTGCCAGCAGCGTCACCGGGACAACATCCTACGAGCAGTACTTC.

This clone was found a few times. The chain has TRBV7-3 and TRBJ1-6, with D possibly matching TRBD1 (6 bases). Trimming pared 1 base from V and 5 bases from J, leaving 12 bases between. The CDR3 sequence is 16 residues long. Germline lookup yields CDR1 SGHTA and CDR2 FQGTGA. This chain's CDR3 is CASSLIGAGDNSPLHF. The CDR3 DNA reads as TGTGCCAGCAGCTTAATCGGGGCAGGGGATAATTCACCCCTCCACTTT. Using reference TRBV7-3 and TRBJ1-6 for the parts outside the CDR3, the full variable domain is GAGVSQTPSNKVTEKGKYVELRCDPISGHTALYWYRQSLGQGPEFLIYFQGTGAADDSGLPNDRFFAVRPEGSVSTLKIQRTERGDSAVYLCASSLIGAGDNSPLHFGNGTRLTVT.

This clone was counted a few times. The chain is built from TRBV5-1 and TRBJ2-7; 9 bases are a match to TRBD1. Germline V gene lookup returns CDR1 SGHRS and CDR2 YFSETQ. The CDR3 length is 14 residues. V was pared by 5 bases and J by 4 bases, with 7 bases of the junction left unmatched. The CDR3 DNA reads TGCGCCAGCAGAGGACAGGGGTCATCTTACGAGCAGTACTTC. Amino acid sequence: CASRGQGSSYEQYF.

The J gene is TRBJ1-3, the V gene TRBV27; TRBD1 agrees at 7 bases. Germline assignment: CDR1 MNHEY and CDR2 SMNVEV (reference sequence). V trimming: 2 bases; J trimming: 0 bases; junction bases outside the gene matches: 13. The CDR3 is 19 residues long. The CDR3 DNA follows: TGTGCCAGCAGTTTAAGGAGGGTAACAGGGGCCAACTCTGGAAACACCATATATTTT. Protein product: CASSLRRVTGANSGNTIYF.

This clone was observed a few times. This sequence joins TRBV2 and TRBJ2-7; D is uncertain. The V end lost 6 bases, the J end lost 3 bases, and 3 bases lay between the germline ends. The CDR3 consists of 10 residues. Germline assignment: CDR1 SNHLY and CDR2 FYNNEI. The CDR3 DNA reads as TGTGCCAGCAGCGGCTACGAGCAGTACTTC. Residues: CASSGYEQYF.

The rearrangement joins TRBV28 to TRBJ1-4; 8 positions agree with TRBD1. V lost 3 bases to trimming and J lost 3 bases; unmatched junction nucleotides: 9. Germline V CDR1 and CDR2: MDHEN, SYDVKM. The CDR3 is 17 amino acids. CDR3 bases: TGTGCCAGCAGTTTGGGCAGGGGGCTCTCGGCTAATGAAAAACTGTTTTTT. Residues: CASSLGRGLSANEKLFF.

The chain has TRBV19 and TRBJ1-2; D is perhaps TRBD1 (5 bases). Per germline, CDR1 LNHDA and CDR2 SQIVND (reference sequence). This CDR3 has 14 amino acids. V gave up 2 bases and J gave up 5 bases, with 12 bases separating them. The CDR3 nucleotides are TGTGCCAGTAGTATAAGACAGACTTTTTATGGCTACACCTTC. This encodes CASSIRQTFYGYTF.

The CDR3 sequence is CASSLGTSGSSYEQYF. Written as DNA, the CDR3 is TGTGCCAGCAGCTTGGGGACTAGCGGGAGCAGTTACGAGCAGTACTTC. J is TRBJ2-7 and V is TRBV5-4, with 13 bases lining up with TRBD2. The germline CDR1 and CDR2 sequences are SGHNT and YYREEE (reference sequence). V lost 0 bases, J lost 4 bases, and 4 bases stayed unmatched. This CDR3 has 16 amino acids.

Details on this clone: The identical CDR3 is also encoded by other nucleotide sequences in the sample. This chain uses TRBV7-2 with TRBJ2-5, with D perhaps TRBD2 (5 bases). There are 13 residues in the CDR3. CDR1 is SGHTA, CDR2 FQGNSA, per germline. V gave up 1 base and J gave up 5 bases, with 8 bases separating them. The CDR3 sequence: CASSLGPGETQYF. CDR3 sequence (DNA): TGTGCCAGCAGCTTAGGTCCGGGGGAGACCCAGTACTTC.

The chain uses TRBV9 and TRBJ2-2; D gene uncertain. There are 14 residues in the CDR3. Germline lookup yields CDR1 SGDLS and CDR2 YYNGEE. Trimming left V 2 bases short and J 7 bases short, with 12 bases between. DNA for the CDR3: TGTGCCAGCAGCGTCCGACTGTCCGACGGGGAGCTGTTTTTT. Its protein is CASSVRLSDGELFF.

The gene calls are TRBV7-9 and TRBJ2-4; a weak D match, TRBD1 (6 bases). Trimming took off 4 bases at V and 2 bases at J, with 9 bases between the two ends. This CDR3 contains 14 residues. Germline assignment: CDR1 SEHNR and CDR2 FQNEAQ (reference sequence). CDR3 sequence reads: CASSSGVTKNIQYF. The DNA for the CDR3 is TGTGCCAGCAGCTCAGGGGTAACCAAAAACATTCAGTACTTC.

This sequence joins TRBV7-2 and TRBJ2-2; 12 nucleotides align to TRBD2. CDR1 is SGHTA, CDR2 FQGNSA, per germline. This CDR3 spans 17 amino acids. V trimming: 5 bases; J trimming: 7 bases; junction bases outside the gene matches: 11. This CDR3 is CASSPRLAGEEHGELFF. CDR3 coding DNA: TGTGCCAGCAGCCCCCGACTAGCGGGAGAAGAACACGGGGAGCTGTTTTTT.

The chain couples TRBV7-3 to TRBJ2-2; tentative D call: TRBD2 (5 bases). The V end was cut by 1 base, the J end by 3 bases, with 15 bases between. CDR1 is SGHTA and CDR2 is FQGTGA in the germline V gene. The CDR3 loop spans 17 amino acids. The CDR3, as DNA: TGTGCCAGCAGCTTAAATTATGCGGAGAGGGACACCGGGGAGCTGTTTTTT. Its protein product is CASSLNYAERDTGELFF.

The chain combines TRBV4-3 with TRBJ2-6; a weak D match, TRBD1 (6 bases). V was shortened by 7 bases and J by 1 base, with 14 bases between the two germline ends. Germline CDR1 is LGHNA and CDR2 is YSLEER. The CDR3 totals 16 residues. In DNA, the CDR3 is TGCGCCAGCACGGCAGGGGTTGGGTCTGGGGCCAACGTCCTGACTTTC. Protein sequence: CASTAGVGSGANVLTF.

The chain joins TRBV6-1 to TRBJ2-7; maybe TRBD1 (5 bases). V lost 6 bases, J lost 2 bases, and 8 bases lay in between. The CDR3 loop spans 12 amino acids. CDR1 and CDR2 (germline): MNHNS, SASEGT. The CDR3 nucleotides read TGTGCCAGCAGGCCAGGGACCTACGAGCAGTACTTC. It encodes CASRPGTYEQYF.

This chain links TRBV11-2 with TRBJ2-7, with TRBD1 as a possible D gene (6 bases). V was cut by 4 bases and J by 0 bases, with 10 bases left in between. From germline, CDR1 is SGHAT and CDR2 FQNNGV. The CDR3 spans 14 residues. The CDR3 here is CASSSRGNSYEQYF. DNA of the CDR3: TGTGCCAGCAGCTCAAGGGGGAACTCCTACGAGCAGTACTTC.

With regard to this clone: Its ends do not fully match the called genes, so a read error is possible. The chain has TRBV7-9 and TRBJ2-1, with TRBD2 identical over 14 bases. CDR1 SEHNR and CDR2 FQNEAQ come from the germline V gene (reference sequence). The CDR3 has 15 residues. CDR3 region: CSSSTQGLAGVEQFF. As DNA, the CDR3 is TGTTCCAGCAGCACGCAGGGACTAGCGGGAGTAGAGCAGTTCTTC. The full variable domain, in which reference TRBV7-9 and TRBJ2-1 provide the parts outside the CDR3, is DTGVSQNPRHKITKRGQNVTFRCDPISEHNRLYWYRQTLGQGPEFLTYFQNEAQLEKSRLLSDRFSAERPKGSFSTLEIQRTEQGDSAMYLCSSSTQGLAGVEQFFGPGTRLTVL.

J is TRBJ1-6 and V is TRBV9, with D tentatively TRBD1 (5 bases). Looked up from germline, CDR1 is SGDLS and CDR2 is YYNGEE. The CDR3 is 17 residues long. V lost 0 bases to trimming and J lost 0 bases, with 10 bases between them. The CDR3 region is CASSVGQSTSYNSPLHF. In DNA, the CDR3 is TGTGCCAGCAGCGTAGGACAGTCTACCTCCTATAATTCACCCCTCCACTTT.

The chain couples TRBV19 to TRBJ2-5; 10 bases are a match to TRBD1. Germline loops: CDR1 LNHDA, CDR2 SQIVND (reference sequence). The CDR3 has 17 residues. V lost 7 bases and J lost 5; bases outside the gene matches: 16. CDR3 bases: TGTGCCAGTACCCCAAGGACAGGGACAGGGGTCACTGAGACCCAGTACTTC. It translates to CASTPRTGTGVTETQYF.

This clone came up a few times. V and J are TRBV6-4 and TRBJ1-2; tentative D call: TRBD1 (6 bases). Germline CDR1 is MRHNA and CDR2 is SNTAGT. This CDR3 is built from 16 residues. The V and J ends lost 0 bases and 2 bases respectively, with 13 bases between them. The CDR3 sequence is CASSDSSRGPNYGYTF. The DNA for the CDR3 is TGTGCCAGCAGTGACTCAAGCAGGGGCCCAAACTATGGCTACACCTTC.

V and J are TRBV6-4 and TRBJ2-7; weak D call: TRBD2 (5 bases). The CDR3 has 19 amino acids. The germline gives CDR1 MRHNA, CDR2 SNTAGT. Trimming shortened V by 2 bases and J by 4 bases, and 27 bases separated the two germline ends. As DNA, the CDR3 is TGTGCCAGCAGTGACCCCCTAGCAACTCGAGGAAGAGATCATTACGAGCAGTACTTC. Translated, it gives CASSDPLATRGRDHYEQYF.

The J gene is TRBJ2-1, the V gene TRBV29-1; no clear D. The CDR3 has 16 amino acids. Per the germline V gene, CDR1 is SQVTM and CDR2 is ANQGSEA. Trimming removed 1 base from V and 0 bases from J, with 13 bases in between. The CDR3: CSVEGSARGSYNEQFF. CDR3 nucleotides: TGCAGCGTTGAAGGTTCTGCGAGAGGCTCCTACAATGAGCAGTTCTTC.

J is TRBJ2-7 and V is TRBV2, with TRBD2 as a possible D gene (6 bases). Between the trimmed V and J ends, which lost 7 bases and 4 bases, there was a span of 11 bases. In germline, CDR1 is SNHLY, CDR2 FYNNEI. The CDR3 covers 12 residues. The CDR3 DNA reads as TGTGCCAGCATTGGTGGAGGGTACGAGCAGTACTTC. This encodes CASIGGGYEQYF.